This TCR beta chain was retrieved from a study of vaccination effects on CD4 cells after COVID-19. Across the whole study: Samples came from a couple of convalescent patients 16 days and one week before vaccination.

Sequencing used immunoSEQ multiplex PCR; TCRdb keeps in-frame clones, though not all of them. The sample records some 22,000 clones, around 76% being singletons. Germline V CDR1 and CDR2: MNHEY, SVGAGI. The CDR3 sequence is 12 residues long. V lost 5 bases and J lost 9; bases outside the gene matches: 6. This clone is medium-sized (0.01 to 0.1%) within its sample. Its antigen is unknown. Under the ViraFEST assay, PBMC were stimulated with viral peptide pools so that antigen-specific CD4+ T cells expanded. Sequencing was performed afterwards. Scientists isolated CD4+ T cells after an approximately 10-day culture period ended. PCR-confirmed SARS-CoV-2 infection occurred in the person between March and December 2020. PBMC were cultured at under 2.5 million per well with 8 to 10 IU/ml IL-2 and 8 to 10 ug/ml peptides. Half-medium changes using IL-2 medium occurred on days 3 and 7.

This receptor was obtained from a human donor who had a prior SARS-CoV-2 infection. The chain combines TRBV6-5 with TRBJ2-7; TRBD2 agrees at 8 bases. Sequencing was performed on CD4+ T cells from PBMCs cultured with SARS-CoV-2 spike peptides, taken before COVID-19 vaccination. The CDR3 protein is CASSPVAGLQYF. The CDR3 DNA is TGTGCCAGCAGTCCCGTAGCGGGATTGCAGTACTTC.